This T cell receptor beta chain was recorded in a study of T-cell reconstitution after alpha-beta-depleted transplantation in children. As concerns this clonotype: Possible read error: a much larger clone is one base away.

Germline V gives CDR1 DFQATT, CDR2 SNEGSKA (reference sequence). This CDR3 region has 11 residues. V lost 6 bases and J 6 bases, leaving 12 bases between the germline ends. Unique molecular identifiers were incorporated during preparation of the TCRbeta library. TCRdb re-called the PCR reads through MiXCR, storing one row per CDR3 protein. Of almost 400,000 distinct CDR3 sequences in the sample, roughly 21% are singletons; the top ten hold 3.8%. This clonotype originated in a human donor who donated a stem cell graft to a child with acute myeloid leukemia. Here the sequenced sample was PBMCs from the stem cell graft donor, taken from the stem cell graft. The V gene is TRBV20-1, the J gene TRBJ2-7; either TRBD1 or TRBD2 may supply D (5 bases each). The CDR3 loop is CSAERGCEQYF. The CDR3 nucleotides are TGCAGTGCCGAGAGGGGCTGCGAGCAGTACTTC.